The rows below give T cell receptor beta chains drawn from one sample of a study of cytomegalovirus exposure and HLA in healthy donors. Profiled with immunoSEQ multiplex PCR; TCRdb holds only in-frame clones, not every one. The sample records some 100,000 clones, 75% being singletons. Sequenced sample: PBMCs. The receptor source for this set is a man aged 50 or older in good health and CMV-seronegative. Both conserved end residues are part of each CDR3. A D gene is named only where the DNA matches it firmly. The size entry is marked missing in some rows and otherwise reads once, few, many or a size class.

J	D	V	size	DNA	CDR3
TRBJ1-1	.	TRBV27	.	TGTGCCAGCAGTTTATCCGATGGGGGGGCGGGAACTGAAGCTTTCTTT	CASSLSDGGAGTEAFF
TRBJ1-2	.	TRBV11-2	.	TGTGCCAGCAGCTTGGGGTTCGGGGGGCAGGGTGGCTACACCTTC	CASSLGFGGQGGYTF
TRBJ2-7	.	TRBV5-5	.	TGTGCCAGCACCTCCGGGACAAACAGCTACGAGCAGTACTTC	CASTSGTNSYEQYF
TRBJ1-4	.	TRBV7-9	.	TGTGCCAGCAGCTTAGTAGTCTTACAGAATAATGAAAAACTGTTTTTT	CASSLVVLQNNEKLFF
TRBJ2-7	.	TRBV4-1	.	TGCGCCAGCAGTATTGGGGCCGCTGGCGAGCAGTACTTC	CASSIGAAGEQYF
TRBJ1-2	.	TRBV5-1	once	TGCGCCAGCAGCTTGGGTCTCGGCTACACCTTC	CASSLGLGYTF
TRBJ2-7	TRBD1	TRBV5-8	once	TGTGCCAGCAGCTACCGGACAGGGCGTTCTGACGAGCAGTACTTC	CASSYRTGRSDEQYF
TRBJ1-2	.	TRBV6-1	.	TGTGCCAGCAGCCCGCCTGGCAGGGCAAATGGCTACACCTTC	CASSPPGRANGYTF
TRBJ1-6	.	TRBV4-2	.	TGTGCCAGCAATGGAGGCATCGGGTCACCCCTCCACTTT	CASNGGIGSPLHF
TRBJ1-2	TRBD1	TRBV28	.	TGTGCCAGCAGTCTGACAGGGAACTATGGCTACACCTTC	CASSLTGNYGYTF
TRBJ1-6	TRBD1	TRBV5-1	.	TGCGCCAGCAGCGATGGAGGTGGGACAGGGGGTTCACCCCTCCACTTT	CASSDGGGTGGSPLHF
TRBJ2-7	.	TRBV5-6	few	TGTGCCAGCAGTTTACAGGGTACCTACGAGCAGTACTTC	CASSLQGTYEQYF
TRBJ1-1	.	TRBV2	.	TGTGCCAGCAGTCGACAGGTAAACACTGAAGCTTTCTTT	CASSRQVNTEAFF
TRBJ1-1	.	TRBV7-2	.	TGTGCCAGCAGGATGGGAGAGAACACTGAAGCTTTCTTT	CASRMGENTEAFF
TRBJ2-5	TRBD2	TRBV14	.	TGTGCCAGCAGCCAACTTTTAAGCGGGAGCTACTTAGAGACCCAGTACTTC	CASSQLLSGSYLETQYF
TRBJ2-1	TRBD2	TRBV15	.	TGTGCCACCAGCGTCCTAGGGGGACTAGCTTACAATGAGCAGTTCTTC	CATSVLGGLAYNEQFF
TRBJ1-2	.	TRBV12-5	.	TGTGCTAGTGGTTTGGACGGGAGCTATGGCTACACCTTC	CASGLDGSYGYTF
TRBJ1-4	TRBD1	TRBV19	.	TGTGCCAGTAGTAGACCAGGGGGCACTAATGAAAAACTGTTTTTT	CASSRPGGTNEKLFF
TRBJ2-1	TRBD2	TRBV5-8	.	TGTGCCAGCAGCTTGCGGGGGGGTAATGAGCAGTTCTTC	CASSLRGGNEQFF
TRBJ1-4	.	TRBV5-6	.	TGTGCCAGCAGCTGGGGGCAGTATAATGAAAAACTGTTTTTT	CASSWGQYNEKLFF
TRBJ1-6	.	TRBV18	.	TGTGCCAGCTCACCCGCGAATTCACCCCTCCACTTT	CASSPANSPLHF
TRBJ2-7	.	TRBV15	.	TGTGCCACCAGCAGAGACGCTACTCAATCCTACGAGCAGTACTTC	CATSRDATQSYEQYF
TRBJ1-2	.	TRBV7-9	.	TGTTCCAGCAGCTTAGGAGTTTATGGCTACACCTTC	CSSSLGVYGYTF
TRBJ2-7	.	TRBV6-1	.	TGTGCCAGCAGTGGGGAGAGAGGATACGAGCAGTACTTC	CASSGERGYEQYF
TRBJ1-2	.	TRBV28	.	TGTGCCACTTTGACAGTTTTGGGTGGCTACACCTTC	CATLTVLGGYTF
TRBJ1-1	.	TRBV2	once	TGTGCCAGCACCCGAAGGGAGTCTGAAGCTTTCTTT	CASTRRESEAFF
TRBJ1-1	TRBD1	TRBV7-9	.	TGTGCCAGCAGCCTGGGGACAGGCAGTGAAGCTTTCTTT	CASSLGTGSEAFF
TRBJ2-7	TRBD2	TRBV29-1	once	TGCAGCGTTGAGGGGGCGGGGGGCTACGAGCAGTACTTC	CSVEGAGGYEQYF
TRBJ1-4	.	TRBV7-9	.	TGTGCCAGCACCACATTAGGCGGCGAAAAACTGTTTTTT	CASTTLGGEKLFF
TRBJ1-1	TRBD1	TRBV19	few	TGTGCCAGTAGTAACTATCCCAGCGGACAGGGGATGAACACTGAAGCTTTCTTT	CASSNYPSGQGMNTEAFF
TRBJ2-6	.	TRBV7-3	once	TGTGCCAGCAGCGGGAGCTCTGGGGCCAACGTCCTGACTTTC	CASSGSSGANVLTF
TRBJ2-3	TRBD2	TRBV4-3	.	TGCGCCAGCAGCTTCAGGGGACTAGAAAGGACAGATACGCAGTATTTT	CASSFRGLERTDTQYF
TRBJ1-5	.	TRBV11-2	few	TGTGCCAGCAGCTTGGACAGCTATGTAAATCAGCCCCAGCATTTT	CASSLDSYVNQPQHF
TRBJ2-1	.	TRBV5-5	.	TGTGCCAGCAGCTTGGCCGGGAACCCATACAATGAGCAGTTCTTC	CASSLAGNPYNEQFF
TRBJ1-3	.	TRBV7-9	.	TGTGCCAGCAGCTACTTGAGTGGAAACACCATATATTTT	CASSYLSGNTIYF
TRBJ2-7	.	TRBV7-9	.	TGTGCCAGCAGCTTAGATCGACTCTACGAGCAGTACTTC	CASSLDRLYEQYF
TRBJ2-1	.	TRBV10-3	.	TGTGCCATCAGTGAAAGAACTAGCTACAGAGACAATGAGCAGTTCTTC	CAISERTSYRDNEQFF
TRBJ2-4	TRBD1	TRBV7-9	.	TGTGCCAGCAGCTTAGAAAAGGGTACCGGGACAGGGCGCATTCAGTACTTC	CASSLEKGTGTGRIQYF
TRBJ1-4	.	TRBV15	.	TGTGCCACCAGCAGAGCCCCAGGTGAAAAACTGTTTTTT	CATSRAPGEKLFF
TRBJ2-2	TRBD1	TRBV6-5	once	TGTGCCAGCAGTTACGGCGGGACAGGGTCGACCGGGGAGCTGTTTTTT	CASSYGGTGSTGELFF
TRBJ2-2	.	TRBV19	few	TGTGCCAGTAGTACCTTTTTGGGGAGGAACAACACCGGGGAGCTGTTTTTT	CASSTFLGRNNTGELFF
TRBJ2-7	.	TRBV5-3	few	TGTGCCAGAAGCCCAGTTCATAAACAGGGTACCTCCTACGAGCAGTACTTC	CARSPVHKQGTSYEQYF
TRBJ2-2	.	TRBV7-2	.	TGTGCCAGCAGCTTAGCCAGGGGCGCTAACACCGGGGAGCTGTTTTTT	CASSLARGANTGELFF
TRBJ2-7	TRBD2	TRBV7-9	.	TGTTCCAGCACCAAAACGGGGACTAACTACGAGCAGTACTTC	CSSTKTGTNYEQYF
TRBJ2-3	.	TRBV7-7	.	TGTGCTAGCAGCTTTAGACCGGAGGGTACAGATACGCAGTATTTT	CASSFRPEGTDTQYF
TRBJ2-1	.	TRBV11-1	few	TGTGCCAGCAGCCGCATAAAAGCCGCCAATGAGCAGTTCTTC	CASSRIKAANEQFF
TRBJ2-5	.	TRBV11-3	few	TGTGCCAGCAGCTCCGGGGGAGGCCAAGAGACCCAGTACTTC	CASSSGGGQETQYF
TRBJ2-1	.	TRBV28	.	TGTGCCAGCAGTGGAGGGGGGGGGACTCCCGAGCAGTTCTTC	CASSGGGGTPEQFF
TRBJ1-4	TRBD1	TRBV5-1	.	TGCGCCAGCAGTTCAGGGGGGAGTGAAAAACTGCTTTTT	CASSSGGSEKLLF
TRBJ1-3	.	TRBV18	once	TGTGCCAGCTCACCCGAACAGCGGGGAAACACCATATATTTT	CASSPEQRGNTIYF
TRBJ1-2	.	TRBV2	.	TGTGCCAGCAAGTCCACAGCATCTAATGGCTACACCTTC	CASKSTASNGYTF
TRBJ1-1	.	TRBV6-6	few	TGTGCCAGCAGTTCCTCGGGTGGCAGGGCGAACACTGAAGCTTTCTTT	CASSSSGGRANTEAFF
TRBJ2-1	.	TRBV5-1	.	TGCGCCAGCAGTTTCGGTATAGACAATGAGCAGTTCTTC	CASSFGIDNEQFF
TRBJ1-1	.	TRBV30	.	TGTGCCTGGAGTGTGCGGAGGACCACTGAAGCTTTCTTT	CAWSVRRTTEAFF
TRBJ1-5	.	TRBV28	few	TGTGCCAGCAGTGGAGGATGGGCCCAGCCCCAGCATTTT	CASSGGWAQPQHF
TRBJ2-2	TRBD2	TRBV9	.	TGTGCCAGCAGCGTAGAAGCGGGGGGGCCCGCCTCCGGGGAGCTGTTTTTT	CASSVEAGGPASGELFF
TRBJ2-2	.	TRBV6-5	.	TGTGCCAGCAGTTACGGGGGAGGTTTTACCGGGGAGCTGTTTTTT	CASSYGGGFTGELFF
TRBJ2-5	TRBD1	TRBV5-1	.	TGCGCCAGCAGCCCCCGGGGACAGCGCCAAGAGACCCAGTACTTC	CASSPRGQRQETQYF